The 3 T cell receptor beta chains below come from one sample, sequenced in a study of blood T cell repertoires in COVID-19. Produced via immunoSEQ multiplex PCR; TCRdb's table is partial and in-frame only. The data contain around 120,000 clones, about 78% of them singletons. Sequencing was carried out using peripheral blood. All receptors derive from a man aged 65 to 79 with acute or convalescent COVID-19.

This sequence joins TRBV7-2 and TRBJ2-5, with 9 positions matching TRBD1. The CDR3 runs to 14 residues. With V trimmed by 5 bases and J by 5 bases, 6 bases remained unmatched. Looked up from germline, CDR1 is SGHTA and CDR2 is FQGNSA. The CDR3 DNA is TGTGCCAGCAGCAGGGACAGGGTTGTGGAGACCCAGTACTTC. Translation: CASSRDRVVETQYF.

This rearrangement joins TRBV5-1 to TRBJ2-7, with D perhaps TRBD2 (6 bases). The V gene lost 2 bases and the J gene lost 6 bases, with 15 bases spanning the gap. The germline CDR1 and CDR2 sequences are SGHRS and YFSETQ. There are 14 residues in the CDR3. CDR3 nucleotide sequence: TGCGCCAGCAGCTTAAACGGCGGGGCGGGCGAGCAGTACTTC. Its translation: CASSLNGGAGEQYF.

The chain couples TRBV2 to TRBJ1-2, with D tentatively TRBD1 (5 bases). V was cut by 5 bases and J by 0 bases, with 10 bases left in between. The length of the CDR3 is 14 residues. Germline V CDR1 and CDR2: SNHLY, FYNNEI. As DNA, the CDR3 is TGTGCCAGCAGTAAGGACACTACTAACTATGGCTACACCTTC. This sequence encodes CASSKDTTNYGYTF. The full variable domain, completed using reference TRBV2 and TRBJ1-2, is EPEVTQTPSHQVTQMGQEVILRCVPISNHLYFYWYRQILGQKVEFLVSFYNNEISEKSEIFDDQFSVERPDGSNFTLKIRSTKLEDSAMYFCASSKDTTNYGYTFGSGTRLTVV.